The next 13 T cell receptor beta chains were all read from a single sample in a study of blood T cells in healthy people across ages. A second PCR of about 6 to 11 cycles used a sample-barcoded 5' primer and a J-beta primer mix. TCRdb re-derived calls from the 5' RACE reads in MiXCR, one entry per CDR3 protein. The sample has about 1 million distinct CDR3 sequences, over 35% seen once. Sequences were obtained from blood. The receptors derive from a woman aged 55-70 years in good health.

This rearrangement joins TRBV20-1 to TRBJ2-3; either TRBD1 or TRBD2 may supply D (5 bases each). CDR1 and CDR2 (germline): DFQATT, SNEGSKA (reference sequence). Trimming removed 0 bases at V and 6 bases at J, with 16 bases between. The CDR3 contains 15 residues. The CDR3 sequence: CSARDGGGPADTQYF. The CDR3 region has the DNA TGCAGTGCTAGAGATGGGGGTGGGCCTGCGGATACGCAGTATTTT.

This clonotype was seen more than once but under ten times. The chain carries TRBV12-3 or TRBV12-4 and TRBJ2-1, with TRBD1 matching over 7 bases. This CDR3 is built from 13 residues. V gave up 7 bases and J gave up 6 bases; unmatched junction bases: 6. This CDR3 reads CASNLDRFNEQFF. In DNA, the CDR3 is TGTGCCAGCAACTTGGACAGGTTCAATGAGCAGTTCTTC.

The rearrangement uses TRBV9 and TRBJ1-1; tentative D call: TRBD1 (6 bases). The CDR3 contains 14 residues. V lost 4 bases and J lost 11, with 21 bases in between. CDR1 is SGDLS and CDR2 is YYNGEE in the germline V gene. The CDR3 DNA sequence: TGTGCCAGCAGCCTCATCAGGGGTTTCCATGAGGCTTTCTTT. Amino acids: CASSLIRGFHEAFF.

The CDR3 DNA reads as TGTGCTAGTGCCCCGGAGACCGTATCCTACAATGAGCAGTTCTTC. It encodes CASAPETVSYNEQFF. This chain joins TRBV12-5 and TRBJ2-1; no clear D gene. The CDR3 is made up of 15 amino acids. Germline V gene sequence: CDR1 LGHNT, CDR2 FRNRAP. V was pared by 7 bases and J by 1 base, with 14 bases between.

The chain combines TRBV20-1 with TRBJ2-5, with 10 bases that match TRBD1. CDR3 size: 13 residues. Germline lookup yields CDR1 DFQATT and CDR2 SNEGSKA (reference sequence). After removal of 3 bases from V and 6 bases from J, the junction contained 4 bases not matched to a gene. The CDR3 loop is CSASRTGGKTQYF. In DNA form, the CDR3 reads TGCAGTGCTAGTCGGACAGGGGGAAAGACCCAGTACTTC.

This clonotype occurred a few times. J is TRBJ1-1 and V is TRBV12-3 or TRBV12-4, with TRBD1 as a possible D gene (5 bases). Trimming removed 6 bases from V and 4 bases from J, with 15 bases in between. This CDR3 has 14 amino acids. The CDR3 sequence is CASSAEGSSTEAFF. CDR3 in DNA: TGTGCCAGCAGCGCGGAGGGGTCGAGCACTGAAGCTTTCTTT.

This clonotype showed up just a few times. The V and J genes are TRBV7-9 and TRBJ2-5; no definite D call. This CDR3 is 14 amino acids long. Trimming pared 2 bases from V and 11 bases from J, leaving 18 bases between. CDR1 and CDR2 from the germline V gene are SEHNR and FQNEAQ (reference sequence). The CDR3 sequence is CASSLKDGLREQYF. CDR3 DNA sequence: TGTGCCAGCAGCTTAAAGGACGGCTTGCGTGAGCAGTACTTC.

This chain connects TRBV29-1 to TRBJ2-1; D may be TRBD2 (6 bases). The CDR3 is 13 amino acids. Per germline, CDR1 SQVTM and CDR2 ANQGSEA. V shed 5 bases and J shed 7 bases, with 15 bases lying between them. CDR3: CSVSPSSANEQFF. The CDR3 region has the DNA TGCAGCGTTTCTCCCTCTAGCGCAAATGAGCAGTTCTTC.

The chain has TRBV27 and TRBJ2-7; 9 nucleotides match TRBD1. The CDR3 extends over 15 amino acids. The V gene's germline CDR1 is MNHEY and CDR2 SMNVEV (reference sequence). With 5 bases clipped from V and 7 bases from J, the junction kept 12 bases outside the gene matches. The CDR3 loop is CASSRRQGVGNEQYF. As DNA, the CDR3 is TGTGCCAGCAGTCGCCGACAGGGGGTAGGGAATGAGCAGTACTTC.

This clonotype was counted only a few times. The CDR3 DNA reads as TGCGCCAGCAGCCTCCGGGACACAGACTACGAGCAGTACTTC. Translating it yields CASSLRDTDYEQYF. J is TRBJ2-7 and V is TRBV5-1; D is possibly TRBD1 (6 bases). The CDR3 is 14 residues long. Germline CDR1 SGHRS, CDR2 YFSETQ. V lost 4 bases to trimming and J lost 3 bases, with 14 bases between them.

V gene TRBV28 combines with J gene TRBJ2-7; either TRBD1 or TRBD2 may fit D (5 bases each). V lost 5 bases to trimming and J lost 4 bases, with 15 bases between them. Germline V CDR1 and CDR2: MDHEN, SYDVKM. This CDR3 spans 14 amino acids. The CDR3 here is CASSPPGPKYEQYF. The CDR3 DNA reads as TGTGCCAGCAGTCCCCCGGGACCCAAGTACGAGCAGTACTTC.

The chain joins TRBV10-3 to TRBJ2-1; TRBD2 matches at 10 bases. V was pared by 6 bases and J by 8 bases, with 7 bases of the junction left unmatched. The CDR3 extends over 14 amino acids. CDR1 is ENHRY and CDR2 is SYGVKD in the germline V gene. The CDR3 nucleotides are TGTGCCATCAGCGGACTAGCGGAAAGGGATGAGCAGTTCTTC. Translating it yields CAISGLAERDEQFF.

The chain links TRBV28 to TRBJ1-6; 8 bases agree with TRBD1. Germline trimming cut 6 bases from V and 7 bases from J; bases unmatched to any gene: 8. The CDR3 has 15 residues. CDR1 and CDR2 (germline): MDHEN, SYDVKM. CDR3 sequence reads: CASRDRTGMNSPLHF. CDR3 sequence (DNA): TGTGCCAGCAGGGACCGGACAGGGATGAATTCACCCCTCCACTTT.